Here is one TCR beta chain with its context. This sample was taken from a study of T-cell memory formation after mild COVID-19. Study as a whole: The study found TCR clusters largely donor specific.

TCRdb analysed the 5' RACE reads with MiXCR anew, one entry per CDR3 protein. The table shows 150,000 to 200,000 distinct CDR3 sequences, with approximately 10% occurring only once. This CDR3 is 15 amino acids long. Between the trimmed V and J ends, which lost 1 base and 7 bases, there was a span of 17 bases. CDR1 SGDLS and CDR2 YYNGEE come from the germline V gene. This TCR was sampled from a man younger than 30 who had mild COVID-19 (a few samples of this study predate the infection). Cell type and time point are not known. Sample: PBMCs or a T cell subset sorted from them (not recorded which). This rearrangement joins TRBV9 to TRBJ1-2; D is possibly TRBD1 (5 bases). DNA for the CDR3: TGTGCCAGCAGCGTAATGGGGGGGACCTTGGGTGGCTACACCTTC. Residues: CASSVMGGTLGGYTF.